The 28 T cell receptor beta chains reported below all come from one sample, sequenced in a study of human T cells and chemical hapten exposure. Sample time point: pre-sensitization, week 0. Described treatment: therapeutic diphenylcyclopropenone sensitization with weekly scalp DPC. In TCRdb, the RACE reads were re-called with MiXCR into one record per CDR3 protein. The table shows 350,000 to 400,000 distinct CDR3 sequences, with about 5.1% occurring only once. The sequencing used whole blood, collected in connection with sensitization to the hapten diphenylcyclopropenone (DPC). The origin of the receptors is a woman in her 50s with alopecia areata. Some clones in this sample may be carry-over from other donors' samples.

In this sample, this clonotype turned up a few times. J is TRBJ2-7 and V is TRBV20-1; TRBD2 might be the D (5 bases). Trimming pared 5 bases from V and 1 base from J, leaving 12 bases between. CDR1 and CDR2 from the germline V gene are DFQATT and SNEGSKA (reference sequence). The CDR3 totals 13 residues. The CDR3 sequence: CSASRGRSYEQYF. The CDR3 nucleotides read TGCAGTGCTTCCCGGGGTAGGTCCTACGAGCAGTACTTC.

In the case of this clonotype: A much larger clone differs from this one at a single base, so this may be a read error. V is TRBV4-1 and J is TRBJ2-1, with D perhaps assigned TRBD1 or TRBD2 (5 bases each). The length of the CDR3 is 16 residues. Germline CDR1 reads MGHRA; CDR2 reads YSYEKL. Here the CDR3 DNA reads TGCGCCACCAGCCAAGAGGGGAGCTATTCCTCTAATGAGCAGTTCTTC. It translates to CATSQEGSYSSNEQFF.

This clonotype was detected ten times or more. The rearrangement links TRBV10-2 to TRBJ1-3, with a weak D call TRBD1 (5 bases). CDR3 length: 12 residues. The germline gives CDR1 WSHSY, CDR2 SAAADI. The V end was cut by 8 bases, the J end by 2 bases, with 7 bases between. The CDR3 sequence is CASGTPGNTIYF. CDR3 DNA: TGCGCCAGCGGGACTCCTGGAAACACCATATATTTT.

CDR3 protein: CASRGADSMNTEAFF. For the CDR3, the DNA is TGTGCCAGTAGAGGGGCAGACAGCATGAACACTGAAGCTTTCTTT. The chain recombines TRBV19 with TRBJ1-1, with a possible D match to TRBD1 (5 bases). Between the trimmed V and J ends, which lost 6 bases and 0 bases, there was a span of 14 bases. CDR1 is LNHDA and CDR2 is SQIVND in the germline V gene (reference sequence). The length of the CDR3 is 15 residues.

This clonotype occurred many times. The DNA for the CDR3 is TGCGCCAGCAGCTTACCAGCGGGGACGGCCACAGATACGCAGTATTTT. It specifies CASSLPAGTATDTQYF. This chain connects TRBV5-1 to TRBJ2-3, with 7 bases matching TRBD2. This CDR3 is built from 16 residues. Germline assignment: CDR1 SGHRS and CDR2 YFSETQ. V lost 2 bases and J lost 2; bases outside the gene matches: 8.

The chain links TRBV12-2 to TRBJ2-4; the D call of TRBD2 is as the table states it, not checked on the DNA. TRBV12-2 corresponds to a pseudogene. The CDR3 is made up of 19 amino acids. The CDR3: CASRSRIAGGRGAKNIQYF. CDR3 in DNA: TGTGCAAGTCGCTCGCGGATAGCGGGGGGGCGTGGGGCCAAAAACATTCAGTACTTC.

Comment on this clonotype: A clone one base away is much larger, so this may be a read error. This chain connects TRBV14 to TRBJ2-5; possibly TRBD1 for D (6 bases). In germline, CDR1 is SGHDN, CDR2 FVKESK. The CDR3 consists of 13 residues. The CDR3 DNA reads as TGTGCCAGCAGCAAAGAAACAGGGCTGGCCCAGTACTTC. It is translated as CASSKETGLAQYF.

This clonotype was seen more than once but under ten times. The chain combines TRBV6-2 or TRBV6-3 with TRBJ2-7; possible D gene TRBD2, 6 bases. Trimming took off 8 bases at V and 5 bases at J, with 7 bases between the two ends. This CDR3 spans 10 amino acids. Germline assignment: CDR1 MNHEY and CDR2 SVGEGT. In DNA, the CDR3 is TGTGCCAGCGGGGAGGACGAGCAGTACTTC. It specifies CASGEDEQYF.

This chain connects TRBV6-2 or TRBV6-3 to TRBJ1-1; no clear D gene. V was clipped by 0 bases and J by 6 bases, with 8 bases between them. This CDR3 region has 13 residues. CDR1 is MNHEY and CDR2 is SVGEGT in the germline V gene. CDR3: CASSYSRVAEAFF. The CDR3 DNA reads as TGTGCCAGCAGTTACTCGAGGGTAGCTGAAGCTTTCTTT.

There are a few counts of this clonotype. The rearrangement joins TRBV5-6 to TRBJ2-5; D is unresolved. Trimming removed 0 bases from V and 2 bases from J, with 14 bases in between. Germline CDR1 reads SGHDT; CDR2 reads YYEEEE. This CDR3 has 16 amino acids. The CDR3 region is CASSLDTEVGQETQYF. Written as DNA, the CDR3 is TGTGCCAGCAGCTTGGATACCGAGGTGGGGCAAGAGACCCAGTACTTC.

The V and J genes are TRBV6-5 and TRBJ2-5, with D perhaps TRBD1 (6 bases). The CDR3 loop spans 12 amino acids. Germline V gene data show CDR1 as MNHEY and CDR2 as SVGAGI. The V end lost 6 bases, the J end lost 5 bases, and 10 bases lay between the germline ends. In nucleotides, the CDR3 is TGTGCCAGCAGGGGGGCTGGGGAGACCCAGTACTTC. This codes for CASRGAGETQYF.

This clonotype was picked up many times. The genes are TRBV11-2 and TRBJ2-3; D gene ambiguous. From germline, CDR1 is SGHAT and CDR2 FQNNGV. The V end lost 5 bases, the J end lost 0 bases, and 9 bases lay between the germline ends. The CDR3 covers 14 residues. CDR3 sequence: CASSPKKSTDTQYF. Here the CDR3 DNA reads TGTGCCAGCAGCCCAAAGAAGAGCACAGATACGCAGTATTTT.

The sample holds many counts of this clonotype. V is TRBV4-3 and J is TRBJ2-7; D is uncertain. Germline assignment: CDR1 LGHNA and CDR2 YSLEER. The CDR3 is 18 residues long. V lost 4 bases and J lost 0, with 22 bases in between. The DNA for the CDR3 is TGCGCCAGCAGCCTTCGGGTTGCAGACCCCTTTAGCTCCTACGAGCAGTACTTC. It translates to CASSLRVADPFSSYEQYF.

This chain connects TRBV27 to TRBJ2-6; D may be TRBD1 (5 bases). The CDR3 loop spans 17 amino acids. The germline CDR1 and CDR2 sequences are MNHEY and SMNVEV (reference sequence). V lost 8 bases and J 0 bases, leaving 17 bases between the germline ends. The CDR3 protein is CASQPAKGNSGANVLTF. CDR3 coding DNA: TGTGCCAGCCAACCTGCAAAGGGGAACTCTGGGGCCAACGTCCTGACTTTC.

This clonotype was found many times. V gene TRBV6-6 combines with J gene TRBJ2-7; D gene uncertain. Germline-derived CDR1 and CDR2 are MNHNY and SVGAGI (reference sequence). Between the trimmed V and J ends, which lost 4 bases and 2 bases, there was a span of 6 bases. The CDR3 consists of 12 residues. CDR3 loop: CASSSRPYEQYF. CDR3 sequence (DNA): TGTGCCAGCAGTTCCCGACCCTACGAGCAGTACTTC.

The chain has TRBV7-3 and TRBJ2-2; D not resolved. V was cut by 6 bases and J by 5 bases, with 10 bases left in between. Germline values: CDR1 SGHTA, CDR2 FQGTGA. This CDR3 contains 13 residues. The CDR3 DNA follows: TGTGCCAGCAGATTCGATCGGACCGGGGAGCTGTTTTTT. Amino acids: CASRFDRTGELFF.

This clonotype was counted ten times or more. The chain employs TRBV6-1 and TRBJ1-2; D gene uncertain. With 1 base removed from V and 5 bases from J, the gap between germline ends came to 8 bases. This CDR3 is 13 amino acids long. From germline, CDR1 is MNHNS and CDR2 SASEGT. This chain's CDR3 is CASSEGPVYGYTF. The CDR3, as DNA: TGTGCCAGCAGTGAAGGGCCAGTGTATGGCTACACCTTC.

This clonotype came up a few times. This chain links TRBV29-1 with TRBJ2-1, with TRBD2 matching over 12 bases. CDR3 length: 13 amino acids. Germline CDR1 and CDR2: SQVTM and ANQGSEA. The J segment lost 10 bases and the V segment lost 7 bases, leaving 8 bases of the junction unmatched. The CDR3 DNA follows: TGCAGCGCCCGACTAGCGGGAGAGTGGGAGCAGTTCTTC. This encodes CSARLAGEWEQFF.

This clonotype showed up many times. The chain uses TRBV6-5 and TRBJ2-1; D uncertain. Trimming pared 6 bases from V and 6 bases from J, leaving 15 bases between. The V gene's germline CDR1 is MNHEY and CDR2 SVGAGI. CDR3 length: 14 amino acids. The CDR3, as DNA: TGTGCCAGCAGCCCCGCTGGGGTCGGCAATGAGCAGTTCTTC. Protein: CASSPAGVGNEQFF.

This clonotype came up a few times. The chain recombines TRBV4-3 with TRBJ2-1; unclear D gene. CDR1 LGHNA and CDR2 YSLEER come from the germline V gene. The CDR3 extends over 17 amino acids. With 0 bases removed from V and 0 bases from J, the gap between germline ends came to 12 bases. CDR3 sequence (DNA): TGCGCCAGCAGCCAAGATTTGGTCCGGCACTCCTACAATGAGCAGTTCTTC. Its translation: CASSQDLVRHSYNEQFF.

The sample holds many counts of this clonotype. The CDR3: CSVRLGRFSPAYNEQFF. In DNA form, the CDR3 reads TGCAGCGTTCGACTAGGGAGATTTTCTCCCGCCTACAATGAGCAGTTCTTC. V and J are TRBV29-1 and TRBJ2-1; D might be TRBD2 (6 bases). This CDR3 contains 17 residues. Germline CDR1 SQVTM, CDR2 ANQGSEA. The V end was cut by 5 bases, the J end by 2 bases, with 22 bases between.

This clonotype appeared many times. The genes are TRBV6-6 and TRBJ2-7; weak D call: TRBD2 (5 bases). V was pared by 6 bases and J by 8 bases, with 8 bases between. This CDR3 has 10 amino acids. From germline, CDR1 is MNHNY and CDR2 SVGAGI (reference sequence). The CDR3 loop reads CASSRDQQYF. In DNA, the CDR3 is TGTGCCAGCAGCCGGGATCAGCAGTACTTC.

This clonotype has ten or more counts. As DNA, the CDR3 is TGTGCCAGCAGTGCCGTAGATCCGGAAGAGACCCAGTACTTC. Residues: CASSAVDPEETQYF. The chain couples TRBV12-3 or TRBV12-4 to TRBJ2-5; D remains ambiguous. The CDR3 contains 14 residues. The V end lost 5 bases, the J end lost 3 bases, and 13 bases lay between the germline ends.

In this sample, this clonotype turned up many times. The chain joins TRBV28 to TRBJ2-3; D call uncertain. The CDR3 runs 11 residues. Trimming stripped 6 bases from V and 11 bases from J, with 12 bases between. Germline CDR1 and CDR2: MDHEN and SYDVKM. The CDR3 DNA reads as TGTGCCAGCAGGAGCCAGCGCCTGCAGTATTTT. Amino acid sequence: CASRSQRLQYF.

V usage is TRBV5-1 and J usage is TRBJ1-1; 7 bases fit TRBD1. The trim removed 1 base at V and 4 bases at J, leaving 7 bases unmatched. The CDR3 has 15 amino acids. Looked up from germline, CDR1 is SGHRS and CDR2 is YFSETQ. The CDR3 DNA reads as TGCGCCAGCAGCTTGATCGGCAGGGGGTCCACTGAAGCTTTCTTT. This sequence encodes CASSLIGRGSTEAFF.

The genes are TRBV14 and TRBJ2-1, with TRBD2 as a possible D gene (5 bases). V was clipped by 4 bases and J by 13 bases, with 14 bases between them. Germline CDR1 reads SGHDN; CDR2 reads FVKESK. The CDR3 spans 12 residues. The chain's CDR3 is CASSPTGVAQFF. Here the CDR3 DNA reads TGTGCCAGCAGCCCCACCGGGGTAGCTCAGTTCTTC.

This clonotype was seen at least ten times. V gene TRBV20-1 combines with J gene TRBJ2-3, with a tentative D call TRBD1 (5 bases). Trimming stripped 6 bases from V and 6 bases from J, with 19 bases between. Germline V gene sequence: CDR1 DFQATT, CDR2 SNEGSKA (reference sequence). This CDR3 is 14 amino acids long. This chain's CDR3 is CSAQDGQGSDTQYF. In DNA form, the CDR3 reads TGCAGTGCCCAGGATGGGCAGGGTTCGGATACGCAGTATTTT.

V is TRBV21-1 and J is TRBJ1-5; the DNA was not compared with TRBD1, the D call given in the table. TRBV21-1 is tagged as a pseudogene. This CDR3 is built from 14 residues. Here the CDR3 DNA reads TGTGCCAGCAGGACCGGGACAGGGAATCAGCCCCAGCATTTT. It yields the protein CASRTGTGNQPQHF.